Below, 26 T cell receptor beta chains from the same sample are listed, as sequenced in a study of T cell changes during pregnancy in multiple sclerosis. The protocol was immunoSEQ multiplex PCR, while the TCRdb copy is restricted to in-frame clones and leaves out a portion. This sample has about 87,000 clones, with 90% to 95% found just once. The sequencing used peripheral blood, collected in the third trimester of pregnancy. The origin of the receptors is a female donor in good health, enrolled as a control in a pregnancy study.

The CDR3 region has the DNA TGCGCCAGCAGCTTGGTTGGGACTAGTGAGCAGTTCTTC. Amino acid sequence: CASSLVGTSEQFF. J is TRBJ2-1 and V is TRBV5-1, with 8 bases that match TRBD2. Germline V CDR1 and CDR2: SGHRS, YFSETQ. J was trimmed by 9 bases and V by 0 bases; bases with no gene match: 2. The CDR3 is 13 amino acids.

The chain carries TRBV19 and TRBJ1-1, with a weak D call TRBD1 (6 bases). V was pared by 6 bases and J by 0 bases, with 14 bases between. CDR1 is LNHDA and CDR2 is SQIVND in the germline V gene (reference sequence). The CDR3 runs 15 residues. The CDR3 here is CASRRTETMNTEAFF. CDR3 sequence (DNA): TGTGCCAGTAGACGGACAGAGACAATGAACACTGAAGCTTTCTTT.

The rearrangement uses TRBV27 and TRBJ2-5, with a possible D match to TRBD2 (6 bases). V was shortened by 5 bases and J by 1 base, with 17 bases between the two germline ends. The CDR3 length is 16 residues. Germline V gene sequence: CDR1 MNHEY, CDR2 SMNVEV (reference sequence). The CDR3: CASSLKWGEIQETQYF. Written as DNA, the CDR3 is TGTGCCAGCAGTCTAAAGTGGGGGGAGATCCAAGAGACCCAGTACTTC.

The chain recombines TRBV7-2 with TRBJ2-7, with TRBD1 as a possible D gene (5 bases). CDR3 length: 16 residues. Germline CDR1 is SGHTA and CDR2 is FQGNSA. The germline V and J ends were trimmed by 1 base and 6 bases, with 19 bases remaining between them. The CDR3 is CASSLDPGHTWGEQYF. As DNA, the CDR3 is TGTGCCAGCAGCTTAGATCCCGGACACACCTGGGGCGAGCAGTACTTC.

The chain combines TRBV28 with TRBJ2-1; D is possibly TRBD2 (5 bases). V lost 6 bases, J lost 5 bases, and 8 bases lay in between. Germline V lookup: CDR1 MDHEN, CDR2 SYDVKM. The CDR3 contains 12 residues. CDR3 sequence: CASRERNNEQFF. The CDR3 coding sequence is TGTGCCAGCAGGGAGCGGAACAATGAGCAGTTCTTC. Filled out from reference TRBV28 and TRBJ2-1, the complete variable domain reads DVKVTQSSRYLVKRTGEKVFLECVQDMDHENMFWYRQDPGLGLRLIYFSYDVKMKEKGDIPEGYSVSREKKERFSLILESASTNQTSMYLCASRERNNEQFFGPGTRLTVL.

V is TRBV7-2 and J is TRBJ2-7; D may be TRBD2 (5 bases). Germline CDR1 and CDR2: SGHTA and FQGNSA. The V end was cut by 1 base, the J end by 3 bases, with 13 bases between. The CDR3 contains 15 residues. The CDR3 DNA is TGTGCCAGCAGCTTAGGGGTCAGCGGAGACTACGAGCAGTACTTC. Its protein is CASSLGVSGDYEQYF.

J is TRBJ2-5 and V is TRBV9; 14 positions agree with TRBD2. Per the germline V gene, CDR1 is SGDLS and CDR2 is YYNGEE. The V segment lost 3 bases and the J segment 2 bases; nucleotides outside the gene matches: 3. The CDR3 runs 16 residues. The CDR3 region has the DNA TGTGCCAGCAGCGAAAGACTAGCGGGAGGGCAAGAGACCCAGTACTTC. Protein product: CASSERLAGGQETQYF.

The V call is TRBV5-1, the J call TRBJ2-3, with D possibly matching TRBD1 (5 bases). Germline values: CDR1 SGHRS, CDR2 YFSETQ. The length of the CDR3 is 20 residues. Trimming removed 4 bases from V and 1 base from J, with 28 bases in between. In nucleotides, the CDR3 is TGCGCCAGCAGCCATGTACCCCCCGTGTCAGGGCGATCTGGCACAGATACGCAGTATTTT. The encoded protein is CASSHVPPVSGRSGTDTQYF.

V gene TRBV11-2 combines with J gene TRBJ2-1; D perhaps matches TRBD2 (6 bases). V lost 5 bases, J lost 3 bases, and 14 bases lay in between. The CDR3 runs 15 residues. Germline V lookup: CDR1 SGHAT, CDR2 FQNNGV. CDR3: CASSPRGLNYNEQFF. In DNA, the CDR3 is TGTGCCAGCAGCCCTAGGGGACTCAACTACAATGAGCAGTTCTTC.

The rearrangement links TRBV30 to TRBJ2-3; 9 nucleotides match TRBD2. Germline V lookup: CDR1 GTSNPN, CDR2 SVGIG (reference sequence). This CDR3 region has 13 residues. The V segment lost 8 bases and the J segment 5 bases; nucleotides outside the gene matches: 8. The CDR3 coding sequence is TGTGCCGGTAGCGGGAGCTGGGGAGATACGCAGTATTTT. This sequence encodes CAGSGSWGDTQYF.

The chain recombines TRBV13 with TRBJ2-7, with TRBD1 matching 8 bases. V dropped 4 bases and J dropped 2; count of bases not matched to a gene: 13. Germline assignment: CDR1 PRHDT and CDR2 FYEKMQ (reference sequence). This CDR3 region has 17 residues. The CDR3 spells CASSSVSETGDPYEQYF. The CDR3 bases are TGTGCCAGCAGCTCCGTTTCCGAGACAGGGGACCCCTACGAGCAGTACTTC.

The chain recombines TRBV28 with TRBJ2-7; TRBD2 matches at 7 bases. Germline loops: CDR1 MDHEN, CDR2 SYDVKM. The V and J ends lost 6 bases and 2 bases, in that order; junction bases with no gene match: 16. The CDR3 consists of 17 residues. CDR3 bases: TGTGCCAGCAGCCCATTAGGACGGGAGGACCTTACCTACGAGCAGTACTTC. Translated: CASSPLGREDLTYEQYF.

The gene calls are TRBV2 and TRBJ2-4; 7 nucleotides match TRBD2. The ends lost 6 bases at V and 0 bases at J; junction bases unmatched: 2. The CDR3 loop spans 14 amino acids. Germline V gene sequence: CDR1 SNHLY, CDR2 FYNNEI. The CDR3 DNA sequence: TGTGCCAGCAGGGGGAGGGAAGCCAAAAACATTCAGTACTTC. It is translated as CASRGREAKNIQYF.

In regard to this clone: A junction end diverges from the germline sequence, so it may reflect a read error. This sequence joins TRBV7-7 and TRBJ2-1; weak D call: TRBD1 (6 bases). CDR1 and CDR2 from the germline V gene are SSHAT and FNYEAQ (reference sequence). CDR3 length equals 14 residues. CDR3: CASSLARGSDEQFF. Written as DNA, the CDR3 is TGTGCTAGCAGCTTAGCCAGGGGTTCCGATGAGCAGTTCTTC.

This chain joins TRBV5-4 and TRBJ2-7; perhaps TRBD2 as D (7 bases). V gave up 0 bases and J gave up 5 bases, with 9 bases separating them. The CDR3 totals 13 residues. CDR1 and CDR2 (germline): SGHNT, YYREEE (reference sequence). The CDR3: CASSLAGGHEQYF. The DNA for the CDR3 is TGTGCCAGCAGCTTGGCCGGGGGGCACGAGCAGTACTTC.

The genes are TRBV4-1 and TRBJ2-3; tentative D call: TRBD1 (6 bases). V was pared by 0 bases and J by 6 bases, with 16 bases between. The CDR3 loop spans 16 amino acids. Germline-derived CDR1 and CDR2 are MGHRA and YSYEKL. The CDR3 region is CASSQDWGQRGDTQYF. The CDR3 nucleotides are TGCGCCAGCAGCCAAGACTGGGGGCAGAGGGGGGATACGCAGTATTTT.

This clone has only one observation. V is TRBV2 and J is TRBJ2-4; 8 nucleotides match TRBD2. The V gene's germline CDR1 is SNHLY and CDR2 FYNNEI. The CDR3 is 14 amino acids. Trimming took 7 bases from V and 10 from J; bases not matched to a gene: 12. The CDR3 reads CASNKRGWDGIQYF. In nucleotides, the CDR3 is TGTGCCAGCAATAAGCGGGGGTGGGATGGGATTCAGTACTTC.

This chain connects TRBV6-1 to TRBJ2-7; possibly TRBD2 for D (5 bases). Trimming removed 1 base from V and 5 bases from J, with 9 bases in between. Germline assignment: CDR1 MNHNS and CDR2 SASEGT. The CDR3 loop spans 13 amino acids. In DNA form, the CDR3 reads TGTGCCAGCAGTGAAGAGCGGCTCAACGAGCAGTACTTC. Its protein is CASSEERLNEQYF.

The chain carries TRBV5-4 and TRBJ2-3; 8 bases agree with TRBD1. The CDR3 contains 16 residues. Germline lookup yields CDR1 SGHNT and CDR2 YYREEE (reference sequence). V trimming: 5 bases; J trimming: 2 bases; junction bases outside the gene matches: 10. DNA of the CDR3: TGTGCCAGCAGTAATACCGACAGGGGCCTCACAGATACGCAGTATTTT. Translation gives CASSNTDRGLTDTQYF.

The chain is built from TRBV4-1 and TRBJ2-5; D possibly corresponds to TRBD2 (6 bases). The CDR3 runs to 15 residues. CDR1 MGHRA and CDR2 YSYEKL come from the germline V gene. Between the trimmed V and J ends, which lost 2 bases and 1 base, there was a span of 11 bases. In nucleotides, the CDR3 is TGCGCCAGCAGCCAACCACGGGAGACCCAAGAGACCCAGTACTTC. This translates into CASSQPRETQETQYF.

This rearrangement joins TRBV6-1 to TRBJ2-1; TRBD1 is a possible D gene (6 bases). Looked up from germline, CDR1 is MNHNS and CDR2 is SASEGT. Trimming pared 6 bases from V and 7 bases from J, leaving 10 bases between. The CDR3 consists of 12 residues. CDR3 nucleotide sequence: TGTGCCAGCAGGAACCAGGGGAATGAGCAGTTCTTC. Protein sequence: CASRNQGNEQFF.

The V and J genes are TRBV27 and TRBJ2-1; 12 bases map to TRBD2. CDR3 length equals 15 residues. After removal of 5 bases from V and 4 bases from J, the junction contained 3 bases not matched to a gene. Germline V lookup: CDR1 MNHEY, CDR2 SMNVEV (reference sequence). CDR3 sequence: CASSLLAGGYNEQFF. The CDR3 region has the DNA TGTGCCAGCAGTCTTCTAGCGGGAGGGTACAATGAGCAGTTCTTC.

The chain recombines TRBV18 with TRBJ2-3; 15 bases are shared with TRBD2. Germline V gives CDR1 KGHSH, CDR2 LQKENI. The CDR3 runs 15 residues. Trimming cost V 4 bases and J 5 bases; bases outside gene matches: 1. This CDR3 is CASSRTSGREDTQYF. CDR3 DNA sequence: TGTGCCAGCTCACGGACTAGCGGGAGGGAAGATACGCAGTATTTT.

The chain joins TRBV10-3 to TRBJ2-1; 8 nucleotides align to TRBD2. Germline CDR1 and CDR2: ENHRY and SYGVKD. Trimming cost V 4 bases and J 7 bases; bases outside gene matches: 12. CDR3 size: 16 residues. The DNA of the CDR3 is TGTGCCATCAGTGGACGCGGACTAGCCACGGGGAATGAGCAGTTCTTC. This gives the protein CAISGRGLATGNEQFF.

The chain has TRBV5-4 and TRBJ2-7; the D gene is possibly TRBD1 (6 bases). The V end lost 0 bases, the J end lost 7 bases, and 17 bases lay between the germline ends. The CDR3 runs 15 residues. Germline values: CDR1 SGHNT, CDR2 YYREEE (reference sequence). The CDR3 region is CASSLAGKGVREQYF. The DNA of the CDR3 is TGTGCCAGCAGCTTGGCGGGGAAGGGGGTGAGGGAGCAGTACTTC.

The V gene is TRBV5-6, the J gene TRBJ2-5; 9 bases are a match to TRBD1. The germline V gene encodes CDR1 SGHDT and CDR2 YYEEEE. Trimming at V came to 4 bases and at J to 3 bases, leaving 4 bases not matched to a gene. The CDR3 length is 14 residues. CDR3 sequence (DNA): TGTGCCAGCAGCATAGGACAGGGGAAAGAGACCCAGTACTTC. Amino acid sequence: CASSIGQGKETQYF.